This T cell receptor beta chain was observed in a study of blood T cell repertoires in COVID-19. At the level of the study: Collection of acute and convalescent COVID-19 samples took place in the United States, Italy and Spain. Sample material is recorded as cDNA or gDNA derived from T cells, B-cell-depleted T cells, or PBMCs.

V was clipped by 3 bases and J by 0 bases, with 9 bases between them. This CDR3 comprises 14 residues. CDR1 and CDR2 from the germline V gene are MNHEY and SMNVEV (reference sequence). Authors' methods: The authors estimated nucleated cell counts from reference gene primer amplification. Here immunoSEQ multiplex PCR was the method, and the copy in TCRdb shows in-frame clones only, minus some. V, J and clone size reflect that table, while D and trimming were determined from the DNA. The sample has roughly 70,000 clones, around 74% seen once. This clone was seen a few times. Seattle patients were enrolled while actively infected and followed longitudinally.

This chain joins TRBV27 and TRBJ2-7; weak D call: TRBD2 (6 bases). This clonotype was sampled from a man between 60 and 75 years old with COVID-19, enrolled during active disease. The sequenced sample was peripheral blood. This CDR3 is CASSLTGVSYEQYF. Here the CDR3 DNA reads TGTGCCAGCAGTTTGACGGGGGTCTCCTACGAGCAGTACTTC.